This is a list of T cell receptor beta chains from one sample in a study of patients and donors after allogeneic stem cell transplantation. TCRdb ran MiXCR on the RT-PCR reads and lists one entry per CDR3 protein. The sample lists fewer than 30,000 distinct CDR3 sequences, less than 45% seen once, with more than 60% in the top ten. Sequenced input: blood, either unsorted or a sorted T cell fraction (not recorded which). The receptors originated from a human donor who was either an allogeneic HSCT recipient or a stem cell or donor lymphocyte infusion donor (not recorded which). It is not recorded whose cells these are; they may come from a transplant donor. The CDR3 runs from the conserved cysteine through the conserved F or W. A D gene is named only where the DNA matches it firmly. Size is omitted from some rows. Given values are once, few, many or a class for expanded clones.

cdr3_length,clone_size,d_call,v_call,j_call,cdr3_nt,cdr3_aa
16,few,.,TRBV5-1,TRBJ1-2,TGCGCCAGCAGCTTGGGAGACAGATTGATTAACTATGGCTACACCTTC,CASSLGDRLINYGYTF
12,few,.,TRBV29-1,TRBJ2-1,TGCAGCGTAGACATCGCCTACAATGAGCAGTTCTTC,CSVDIAYNEQFF
13,few,TRBD1,TRBV7-3,TRBJ1-1,TGTGCCAGCAGCTCAGGGGGTGTAGGTGAAGCTTTCTTT,CASSSGGVGEAFF
11,few,.,TRBV12-3/TRBV12-4,TRBJ2-1,TGTGCCAGCAGCTATGGTAATGAGCAGTTCTTC,CASSYGNEQFF
16,.,.,TRBV20-1,TRBJ2-6,TGCAGTGCTAGAGTAATCGGATTCTCTGGGGCCAACGTCCTGACTTTC,CSARVIGFSGANVLTF
14,.,.,TRBV6-5,TRBJ1-6,TGTGCCAGCAGAACCCGGGACTACCTTCAACCCCTCCACTTT,CASRTRDYLQPLHF
17,few,TRBD1,TRBV14,TRBJ1-1,TGTGCCAGCAGCCCTGGGACAGGGATGGCCAGGGACACTGAAGCTTTCTTT,CASSPGTGMARDTEAFF
15,.,.,TRBV11-2,TRBJ2-3,TGTGCCAGCAGCCAAAGGACCGCTAGCACAGATACGCAGTATTTT,CASSQRTASTDTQYF
16,.,TRBD2,TRBV24-1,TRBJ2-1,TGTGCCACCAGTGACTGGACTAGCGGGGGCTACAATGAGCAGTTCTTC,CATSDWTSGGYNEQFF
16,few,TRBD1,TRBV4-1,TRBJ1-4,TGCGCCAGCGACAGGGCGAACAGGGGGGATGTAGAAAAACTGTTTTTT,CASDRANRGDVEKLFF
15,.,TRBD2,TRBV29-1,TRBJ2-2,TGCATCCCCGACGCGGCTAGCGGGAGTTCCGGGGAGCTGTTTTTT,CIPDAASGSSGELFF
16,few,TRBD1,TRBV20-1,TRBJ1-1,TGCAGTGCTAGAGTCAAAGTTAGGACAGGGAGTGTATGGGCTTTCTTT,CSARVKVRTGSVWAFF
17,.,TRBD1,TRBV24-1,TRBJ2-7,TGTGCCACCAGTGATCCTGGCGAGGGACAGGGGATCAACGAGCAGTACTTC,CATSDPGEGQGINEQYF
14,.,.,TRBV12-3/TRBV12-4,TRBJ1-1,TGTGCCAGCTGTTTTAGACTCATGAACACTGAAGCTTTCTTT,CASCFRLMNTEAFF
12,.,.,TRBV5-6,TRBJ2-7,TGTGCCAGCAGCAGGTACAGTACCGAGCAGTACTTC,CASSRYSTEQYF